This T cell receptor (beta chain) derives from a study of blood T cell repertoires in COVID-19. Study in general: Acute-phase and convalescent COVID-19 samples originated in the United States, Italy and Spain.

This clone has just a few counts. Seattle's cohort entered during active infection and was followed longitudinally. Authors' analysis steps: From reference gene primer amplification, estimates of nucleated cell counts were derived. Profiled with immunoSEQ multiplex PCR; TCRdb holds only in-frame clones, not every one. That table is the source of V, J and clone size, and D and trimming were worked out from the DNA. The data contain 200,000 to 250,000 clones, approximately 85% of them singletons. Germline V gene data show CDR1 as LGHNT and CDR2 as FRNRAP. The CDR3 loop spans 12 amino acids. The ends were cut back, 6 bases at V and 5 bases at J, with 8 bases in the middle.

The genes are TRBV12-5 and TRBJ2-1; D call uncertain. Sample: peripheral blood. The source of this sequence is a woman aged 70 to 79 with COVID-19, enrolled during active disease. CDR3 sequence: CASGPTHNEQFF. In DNA form, the CDR3 reads TGTGCTAGTGGACCTACCCACAATGAGCAGTTCTTC.